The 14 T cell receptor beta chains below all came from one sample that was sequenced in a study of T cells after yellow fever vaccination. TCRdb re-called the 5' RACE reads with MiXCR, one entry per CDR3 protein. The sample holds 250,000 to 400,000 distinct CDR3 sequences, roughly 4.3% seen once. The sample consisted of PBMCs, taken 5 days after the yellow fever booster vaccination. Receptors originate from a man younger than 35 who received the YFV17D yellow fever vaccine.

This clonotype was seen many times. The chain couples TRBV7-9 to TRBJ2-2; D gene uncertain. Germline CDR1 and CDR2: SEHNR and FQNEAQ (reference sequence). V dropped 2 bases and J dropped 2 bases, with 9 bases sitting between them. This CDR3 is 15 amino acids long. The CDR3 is CASSLIRSNTGELFF. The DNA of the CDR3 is TGTGCCAGCAGCTTAATCAGGAGTAACACCGGGGAGCTGTTTTTT.

The CDR3 region has the DNA TGTGCCAGCAGCTTGTCTGGGTTCGGTTCACCCCTCCACTTT. This gives the protein CASSLSGFGSPLHF. The gene calls are TRBV7-2 and TRBJ1-6, with no clear D. Trimming took 3 bases from V and 9 from J, leaving 12 bases between them. The CDR3 has 14 residues. Germline V gene sequence: CDR1 SGHTA, CDR2 FQGNSA.

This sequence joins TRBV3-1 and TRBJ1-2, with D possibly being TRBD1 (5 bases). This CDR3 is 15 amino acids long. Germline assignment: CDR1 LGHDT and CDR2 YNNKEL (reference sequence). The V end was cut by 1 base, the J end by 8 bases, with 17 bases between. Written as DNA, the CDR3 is TGTGCCAGCAGCCAAGGGTGGGACTCTCAATCGGGCTACACCTTC. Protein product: CASSQGWDSQSGYTF.

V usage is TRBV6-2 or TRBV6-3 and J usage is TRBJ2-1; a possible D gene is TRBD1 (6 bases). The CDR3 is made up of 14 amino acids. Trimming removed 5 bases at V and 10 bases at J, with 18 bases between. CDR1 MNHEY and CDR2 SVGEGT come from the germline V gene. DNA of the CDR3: TGTGCCAGCAGTACGGCGACAGGCTGGATGGAGCAGTTCTTC. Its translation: CASSTATGWMEQFF.

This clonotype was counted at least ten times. In DNA, the CDR3 is TGTGCCAGCAGTTTCTCAGGGGGGATGAGAGAGACCCAGTACTTC. It yields the protein CASSFSGGMRETQYF. V gene TRBV27 combines with J gene TRBJ2-5; tentatively, D is TRBD1 (7 bases). This CDR3 contains 15 residues. CDR1 is MNHEY, CDR2 SMNVEV, per germline (reference sequence). V was pared by 3 bases and J by 4 bases, with 15 bases between.

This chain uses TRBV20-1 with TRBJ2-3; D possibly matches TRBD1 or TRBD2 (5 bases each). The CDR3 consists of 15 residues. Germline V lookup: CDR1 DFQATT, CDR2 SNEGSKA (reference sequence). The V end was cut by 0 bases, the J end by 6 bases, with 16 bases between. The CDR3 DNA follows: TGCAGTGCTAGAGATCGCCGGGACCTATGGGATACGCAGTATTTT. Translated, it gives CSARDRRDLWDTQYF.

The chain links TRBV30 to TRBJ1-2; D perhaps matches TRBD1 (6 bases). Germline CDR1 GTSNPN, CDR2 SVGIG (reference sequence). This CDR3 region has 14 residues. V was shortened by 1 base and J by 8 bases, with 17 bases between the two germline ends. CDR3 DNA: TGTGCCTGGAGTGCGGCCAGTACGGGGGCGGGCTACACCTTC. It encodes CAWSAASTGAGYTF.

The CDR3 spells CASSQAMVAGGSYNEQFF. Here the CDR3 DNA reads TGCGCCAGCAGCCAAGCCATGGTGGCGGGGGGCTCCTACAATGAGCAGTTCTTC. The chain has TRBV4-3 and TRBJ2-1; TRBD2 matches at 8 bases. This CDR3 contains 18 residues. The J segment lost 0 bases and the V segment lost 1 base, leaving 8 bases of the junction unmatched. CDR1 and CDR2 (germline): LGHNA, YSLEER.

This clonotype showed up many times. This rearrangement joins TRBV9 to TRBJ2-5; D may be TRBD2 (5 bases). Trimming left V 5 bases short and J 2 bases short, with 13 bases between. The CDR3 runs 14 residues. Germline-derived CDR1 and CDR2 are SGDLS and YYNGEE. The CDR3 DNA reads TGTGCCAGCAGTGAAACCGGGGTTCAAGAGACCCAGTACTTC. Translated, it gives CASSETGVQETQYF.

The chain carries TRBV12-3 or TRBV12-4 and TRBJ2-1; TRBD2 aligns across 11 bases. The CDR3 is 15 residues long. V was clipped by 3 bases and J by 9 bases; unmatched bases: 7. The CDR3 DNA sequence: TGTGCCAGCAGTTTTCGTAGCGGGGGGGCTGGTGAGCAGTTCTTC. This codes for CASSFRSGGAGEQFF.

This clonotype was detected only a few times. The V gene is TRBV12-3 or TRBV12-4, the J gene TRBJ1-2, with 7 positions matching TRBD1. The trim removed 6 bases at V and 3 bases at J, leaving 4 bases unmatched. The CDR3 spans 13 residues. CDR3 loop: CASRETGDYGYTF. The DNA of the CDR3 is TGTGCCAGCAGGGAAACAGGGGACTATGGCTACACCTTC.

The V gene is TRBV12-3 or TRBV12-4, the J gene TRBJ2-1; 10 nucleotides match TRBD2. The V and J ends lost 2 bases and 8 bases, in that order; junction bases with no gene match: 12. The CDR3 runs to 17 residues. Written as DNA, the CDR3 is TGTGCCAGCAGTTTAAGGGAGCGGGGGGGCCATTTATATGAGCAGTTCTTC. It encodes CASSLRERGGHLYEQFF.

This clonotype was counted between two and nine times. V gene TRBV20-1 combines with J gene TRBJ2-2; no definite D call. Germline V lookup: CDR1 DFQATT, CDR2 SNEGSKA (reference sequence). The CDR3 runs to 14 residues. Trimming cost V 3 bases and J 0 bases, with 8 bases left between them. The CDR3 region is CSASSRTNTGELFF. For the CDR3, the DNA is TGCAGTGCTAGTAGCAGAACGAACACCGGGGAGCTGTTTTTT.

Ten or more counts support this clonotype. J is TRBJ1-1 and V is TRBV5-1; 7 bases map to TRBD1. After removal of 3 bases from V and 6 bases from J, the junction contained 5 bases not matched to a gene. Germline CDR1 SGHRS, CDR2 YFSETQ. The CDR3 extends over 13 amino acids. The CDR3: CASSSWGTAEAFF. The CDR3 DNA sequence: TGCGCCAGCAGCTCTTGGGGGACAGCTGAAGCTTTCTTT.